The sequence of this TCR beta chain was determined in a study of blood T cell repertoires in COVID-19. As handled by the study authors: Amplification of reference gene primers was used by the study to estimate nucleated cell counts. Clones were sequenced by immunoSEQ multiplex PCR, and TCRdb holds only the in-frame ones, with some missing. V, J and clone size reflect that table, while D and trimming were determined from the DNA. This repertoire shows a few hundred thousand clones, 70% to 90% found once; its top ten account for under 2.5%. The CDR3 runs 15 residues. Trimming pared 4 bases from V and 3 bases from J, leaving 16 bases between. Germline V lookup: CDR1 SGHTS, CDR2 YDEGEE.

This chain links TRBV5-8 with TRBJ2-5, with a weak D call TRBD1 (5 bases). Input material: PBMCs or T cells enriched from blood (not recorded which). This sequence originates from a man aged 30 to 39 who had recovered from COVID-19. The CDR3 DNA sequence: TGTGCCAGCAGCCGAACCCTGACAGATAAAGAGACCCAGTACTTC. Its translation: CASSRTLTDKETQYF.